This T cell receptor beta chain was documented in a study of human CD8 memory T cell subsets (dated by TCRdb to 2020 to 2022). Context from the whole study: To assess how stem-like (TSTEM), progenitor exhausted-like (TPEX) and effector memory CD8+ T cell subsets are clonally related, the TCRbeta repertoires of these three subsets were compared. TCRbeta repertoires were obtained from several donors, each contributing TSTEM, TPEX and effector memory subsets. General study outcomes and caveats: Normalized Shannon-Wiener diversity was similarly high in TSTEM and TPEX subsets, while effector memory subsets were less diverse by comparison. Greater repertoire diversity in TSTEM than in TPEX subsets was suggested by Chao1 estimates, potentially reflecting a broader range of specificities. Only TCRbeta chains were sequenced, and repertoire comparisons rested on 6 or 7 donors tested with paired t-tests and Bonferroni correction. Clonotypes were shared with effector memory cells by both stem-like subsets, but only minimal overlap was found between TSTEM and TPEX repertoires, suggesting distinct antigen spectra.

Reading the germline V gene (reference sequence) gives CDR1 PRHDT and CDR2 FYEKMQ. Counted from cysteine to phenylalanine, this CDR3 has 14 amino acids. No DNA was logged. Density gradient separation was used to isolate peripheral blood mononuclear cells from buffy coats of healthy donors. In the study, negative magnetic separation with EasySep or MojoSort CD8+ T cell isolation kits was used to enrich total CD8+ T cells. An RNeasy Mini Kit was used to extract total RNA from duplicate vials of over 130,000 sorted CD8+ T cells per subset. The PBMCs were used either fresh or after being cryopreserved in fetal bovine serum with roughly 10% DMSO. Fluorescence-activated cell sorting on a FACSAria III was used to sort the CD8+ T cell subsets to purity. A Human TCR Profiling Kit was used to prepare UMI-labeled 5' RACE TCRbeta libraries. Every TCRbeta library was prepared in parallel with an identical number of PCR cycles. Regarding the original processing steps: Each TCRbeta library contained between roughly 2,900 and 18,000 functional CDR3beta clonotypes. MIGEC 1.2.9 handled UMI extraction and consensus assembly, with a minimum of three reads required per UMI. MiXCR 3.0.3 was used to extract the in-frame CDR3beta repertoires. Each sample was downsampled to 42,000 randomly selected UMIs before diversity metrics were calculated in VDJtools 1.2.1. For each sample pair, the repertoire overlap metrics D, R and F2 were calculated in VDJtools using the top 3,000 clones. Following TCRdb reprocessing, every CDR3 protein sequence forms one entry, and DNA is not provided. The V and J calls, along with clone size, are taken from TCRdb and not from the paper's own processing. The table for this sample lists approximately 7,800 distinct CDR3 sequences. Clones ranked in the top ten supply around 20% of the sample.

On this clonotype: It has no known antigen specificity.

The TCR originated in a human donor in good health. Sequencing was carried out using CD8+ T cells from PBMCs. The chain couples TRBV13 to TRBJ2-1; lacking DNA, the TRBD1 call made by TCRdb goes unchecked. The CDR3 protein is CASSLGTGGSEQFF.